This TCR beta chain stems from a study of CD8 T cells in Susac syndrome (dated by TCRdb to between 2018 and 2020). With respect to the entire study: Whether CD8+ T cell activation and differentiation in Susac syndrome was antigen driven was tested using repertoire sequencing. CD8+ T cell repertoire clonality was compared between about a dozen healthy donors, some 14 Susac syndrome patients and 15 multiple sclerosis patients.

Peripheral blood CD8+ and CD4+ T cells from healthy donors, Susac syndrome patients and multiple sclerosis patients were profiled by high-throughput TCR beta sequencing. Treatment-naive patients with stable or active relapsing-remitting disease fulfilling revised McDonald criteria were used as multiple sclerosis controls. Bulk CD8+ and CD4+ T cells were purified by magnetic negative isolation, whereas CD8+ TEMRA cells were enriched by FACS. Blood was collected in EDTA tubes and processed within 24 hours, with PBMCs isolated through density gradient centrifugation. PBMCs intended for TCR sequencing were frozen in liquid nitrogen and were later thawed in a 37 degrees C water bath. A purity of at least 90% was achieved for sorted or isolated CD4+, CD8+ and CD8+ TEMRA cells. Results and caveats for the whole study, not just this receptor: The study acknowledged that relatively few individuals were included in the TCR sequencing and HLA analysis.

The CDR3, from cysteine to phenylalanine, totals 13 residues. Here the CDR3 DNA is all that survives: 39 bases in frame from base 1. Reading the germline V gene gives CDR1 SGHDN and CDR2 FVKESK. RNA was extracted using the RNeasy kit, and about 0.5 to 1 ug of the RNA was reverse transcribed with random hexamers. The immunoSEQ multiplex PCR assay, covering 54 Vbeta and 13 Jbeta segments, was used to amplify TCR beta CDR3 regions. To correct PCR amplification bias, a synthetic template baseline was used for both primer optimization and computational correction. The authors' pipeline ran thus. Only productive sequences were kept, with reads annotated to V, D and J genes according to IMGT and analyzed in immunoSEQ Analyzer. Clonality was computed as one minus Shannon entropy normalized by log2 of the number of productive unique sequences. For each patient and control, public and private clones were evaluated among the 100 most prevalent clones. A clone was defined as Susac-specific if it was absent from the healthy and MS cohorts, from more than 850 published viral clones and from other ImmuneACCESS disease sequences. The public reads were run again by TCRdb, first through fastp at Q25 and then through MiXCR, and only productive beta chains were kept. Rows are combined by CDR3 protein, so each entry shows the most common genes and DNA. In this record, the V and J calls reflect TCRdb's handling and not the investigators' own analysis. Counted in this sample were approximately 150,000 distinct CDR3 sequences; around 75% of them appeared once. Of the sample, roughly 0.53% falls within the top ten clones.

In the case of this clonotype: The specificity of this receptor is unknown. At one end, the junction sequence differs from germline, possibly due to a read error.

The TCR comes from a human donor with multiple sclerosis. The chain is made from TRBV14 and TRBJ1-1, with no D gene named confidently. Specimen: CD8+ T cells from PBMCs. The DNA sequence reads TGTGCCAGCAGCCAAGAATGGGAAAATGAAGTTTTCTTT. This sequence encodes CASSQEWENEVFF.